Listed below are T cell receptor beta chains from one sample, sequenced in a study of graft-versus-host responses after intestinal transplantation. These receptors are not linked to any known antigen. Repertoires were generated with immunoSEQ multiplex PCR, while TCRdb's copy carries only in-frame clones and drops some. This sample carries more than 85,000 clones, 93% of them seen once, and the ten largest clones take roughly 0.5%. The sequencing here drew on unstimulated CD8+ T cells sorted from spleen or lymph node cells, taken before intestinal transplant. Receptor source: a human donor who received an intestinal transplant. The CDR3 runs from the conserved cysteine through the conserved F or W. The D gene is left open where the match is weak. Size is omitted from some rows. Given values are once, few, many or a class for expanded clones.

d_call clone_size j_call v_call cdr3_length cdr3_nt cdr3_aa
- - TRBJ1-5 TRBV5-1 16 TGCGCCAGCAGCCCCGGATCCGGGAGTAGCAATCAGCCCCAGCATTTT CASSPGSGSSNQPQHF
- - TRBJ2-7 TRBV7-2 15 TGTGCCAGCAGACCTGGTCCTAGTCTTTATTACGAGCAGTACTTC CASRPGPSLYYEQYF
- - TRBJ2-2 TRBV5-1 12 TGCGCCAGCAGCTTACTTACCGGGGAGCTGTTTTTT CASSLLTGELFF
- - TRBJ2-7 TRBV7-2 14 TGTGCCAGCAGCCCGTGGACCGATTCTCACGAGCAGTACTTC CASSPWTDSHEQYF
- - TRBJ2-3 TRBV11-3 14 TGTGCCAGCAGCCAGGGACTCTTCACAGATACGCAGTATTTT CASSQGLFTDTQYF
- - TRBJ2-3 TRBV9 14 TGTGCCAGCAGCCCCGGTGGGGGGACAGATACGCAGTATTTT CASSPGGGTDTQYF
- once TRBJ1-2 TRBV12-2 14 TGTGCAAGTCGCTCCCGAACCCGGGACTATGGCTACACCTTC CASRSRTRDYGYTF
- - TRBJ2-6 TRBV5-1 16 TGCGCCAGCCTCGGGGGTCATAGAGCTGGGGCCAACGTCCTGACTTTC CASLGGHRAGANVLTF
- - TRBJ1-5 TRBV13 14 TGTGCCAGCAGCTTAGGGACAGGCAATCAGCCCCAGCATTTT CASSLGTGNQPQHF
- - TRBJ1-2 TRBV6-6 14 TGTGCCAGCAGCCGAGAGTGGGCGACAGATGGCTACACCTTC CASSREWATDGYTF
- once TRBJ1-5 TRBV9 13 TGTGCCAGCAGCGTGAGACTAGGTGAGCCCCAGCATTTT CASSVRLGEPQHF
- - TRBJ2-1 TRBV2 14 TGTGCCGGGATCGGGGTCAGCTCCTACAATGAGCAGTTCTTC CAGIGVSSYNEQFF
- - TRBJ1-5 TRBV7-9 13 TGTGCCAGCAGCTCTGGAGGGGATCAGCCCCAGCATTTT CASSSGGDQPQHF
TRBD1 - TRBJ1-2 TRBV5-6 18 TGTGCCAGCAGCCTCTACCGGGACAGGCTACAAGGCGGCTATGGCTACACCTTC CASSLYRDRLQGGYGYTF
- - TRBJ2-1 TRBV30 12 TGTGCCTGGGGATCGGACTCTAATGAGCAGTTCTTC CAWGSDSNEQFF
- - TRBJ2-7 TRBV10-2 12 TGCGCCAGCGCCCCAGGGTACCACGAGCAGTACTTC CASAPGYHEQYF
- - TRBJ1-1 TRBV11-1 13 TGTGCCAGCAGCTCGGCCGGTAACACTGAAGCTTTCTTT CASSSAGNTEAFF
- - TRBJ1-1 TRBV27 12 TGTGCCAGCAGTTTGGCAACAACTGAAGCTTTCTTT CASSLATTEAFF
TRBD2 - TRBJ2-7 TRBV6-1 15 TGTGCCAGCAGTGAGCGGGGACTAGGGGAGTACGAGCAGTACTTC CASSERGLGEYEQYF
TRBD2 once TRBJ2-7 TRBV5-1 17 TGCGCCAGCAGCTTGGTCGGGACTAGCGGTCCCTCCTACGAGCAGTACTTC CASSLVGTSGPSYEQYF
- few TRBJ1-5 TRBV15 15 TGTGCCACCAGTGTGACAGTCCCGAGCAATCAGCCCCAGCATTTT CATSVTVPSNQPQHF
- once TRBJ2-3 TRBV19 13 TGTGCCAGTAGTCCGTACGGAACAGATACGCAGTATTTT CASSPYGTDTQYF
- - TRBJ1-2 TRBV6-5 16 TGTGCCAGCAGTTCCGGGGAGAAAGTGGTAGACTATGGCTACACCTTC CASSSGEKVVDYGYTF
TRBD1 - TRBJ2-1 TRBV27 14 TGTGCCAGCAGTCGGACAGGGGACGGCAATGAGCAGTTCTTC CASSRTGDGNEQFF
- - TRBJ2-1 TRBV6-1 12 TGTGCCAGCAGCCCCAGGGGTCTTGAGCAGTTCTTC CASSPRGLEQFF
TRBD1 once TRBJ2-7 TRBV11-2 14 TGTGCCAGCAGCTTTGGCAGGGGGTCCTACGAGCAGTACTTC CASSFGRGSYEQYF
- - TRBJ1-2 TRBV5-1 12 TGCGCCAGCAGCTTGGAAGGCAGGGGCTACACCTTC CASSLEGRGYTF
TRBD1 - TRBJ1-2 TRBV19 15 TGTGCCAGTAGTACTGCGGGCCGTGACAGGGGTGGCTACACCTTC CASSTAGRDRGGYTF
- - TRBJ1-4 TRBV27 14 TGTGCCAGCAGTTTAGATCATACTAATGAAAAACTGTTTTTT CASSLDHTNEKLFF
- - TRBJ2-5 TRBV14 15 TGTGCCAGCAGCCTGGTTCTAAGGGAACAAGAGACCCAGTACTTC CASSLVLREQETQYF
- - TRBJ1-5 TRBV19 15 TGTGCCAGTAGTATAAAGATGTGGGGCAATCAGCCCCAGCATTTT CASSIKMWGNQPQHF
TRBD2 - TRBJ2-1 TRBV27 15 TGTGCCAGCAGTTTTTGGCGGGAGTGGGGGGATGAGCAGTTCTTC CASSFWREWGDEQFF
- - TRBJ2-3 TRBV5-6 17 TGTGCCAGCAGCCCGTGGGCAGGGGGGACAGGCACAGATACGCAGTATTTT CASSPWAGGTGTDTQYF
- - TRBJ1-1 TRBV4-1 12 TGCGCCAGCAGCCAAGAGTCAGTGGGAGCTTTCTTT CASSQESVGAFF
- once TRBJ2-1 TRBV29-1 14 TGCAGCGCCCTACGGCCTAGCTCCTACAATGAGCAGTTCTTC CSALRPSSYNEQFF
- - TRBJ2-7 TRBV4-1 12 TGCGCCAGCAGCCAAGACACCTACGAGCAGTACTTC CASSQDTYEQYF
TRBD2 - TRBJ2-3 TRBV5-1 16 TGCGCCAGCAGCCCCGGGACTAGCGGGATGGTGGATACGCAGTATTTT CASSPGTSGMVDTQYF
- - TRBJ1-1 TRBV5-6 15 TGTGCCAGCAGCTTGTGGTCACGGACGAACACTGAAGCTTTCTTT CASSLWSRTNTEAFF
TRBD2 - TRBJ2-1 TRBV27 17 TGTGCCAGCAGTGCCCCTGCCAGCGGGAGCCCCTACAATGAGCAGTTCTTC CASSAPASGSPYNEQFF
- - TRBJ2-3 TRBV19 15 TGTGCCAGTAGTATGGGGAGGTCACGGACAGATACGCAGTATTTT CASSMGRSRTDTQYF
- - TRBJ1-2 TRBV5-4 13 TGTGCCAGCAGGGTACAGGGCGGCTATGGCTACACCTTC CASRVQGGYGYTF
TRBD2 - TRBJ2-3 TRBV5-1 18 TGCGCCAGCAGCATGACTAGCGGGAGTATCTTTTTGGGAGATACGCAGTATTTT CASSMTSGSIFLGDTQYF
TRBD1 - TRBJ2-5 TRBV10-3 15 TGTGCCATCAGTGAGCCGGACAGGCCCCAAGAGACCCAGTACTTC CAISEPDRPQETQYF
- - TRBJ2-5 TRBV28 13 TGTGCCAGCAGCCATGAGCTAGGAGAGACCCAGTACTTC CASSHELGETQYF
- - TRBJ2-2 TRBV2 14 TGTGCCAGCACCTCGCCGACCCCCACCGGGGAGCTGTTTTTT CASTSPTPTGELFF
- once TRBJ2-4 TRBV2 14 TGTGCCAGCAAACGGACTGAAGCCAAAAACATTCAGTACTTC CASKRTEAKNIQYF
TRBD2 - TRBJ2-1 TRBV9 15 TGTGCCAGCAACCCTAGCGGGAGGGGGATCAATGAGCAGTTCTTC CASNPSGRGINEQFF
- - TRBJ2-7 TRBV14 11 TGTGCCAGCAGCCAAGTGTACGAGCAGTACTTC CASSQVYEQYF
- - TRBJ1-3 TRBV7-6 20 TGTGCCAGCAGCCCCCGGGACGAAGTTGATTTCACTGCCTGGGGAAACACCATATATTTT CASSPRDEVDFTAWGNTIYF
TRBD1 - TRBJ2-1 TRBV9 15 TGTGCCAGCAGCGGCGGGACAGGGCCTTGGAATGAGCAGTTCTTC CASSGGTGPWNEQFF
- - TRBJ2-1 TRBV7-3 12 TGTGCCAGCAGCCTAACTGGTAATGAGCAGTTCTTC CASSLTGNEQFF
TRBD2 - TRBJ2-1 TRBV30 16 TGTGCCTGGACGTGGCAAGCGGGAGGCTCCTACAATGAGCAGTTCTTC CAWTWQAGGSYNEQFF
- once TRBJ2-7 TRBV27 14 TGTGCCAGCAGTTTATCAGGGGCCTCCTACGAGCAGTACTTC CASSLSGASYEQYF
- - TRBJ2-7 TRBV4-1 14 TGCGCCAGCAGCCAAGTTTCGGCCGTAGACGAGCAGTACTTC CASSQVSAVDEQYF
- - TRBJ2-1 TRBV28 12 TGTGCCAGCAGCCTCAGCGACAATGAGCAGTTCTTC CASSLSDNEQFF